This paragraph covers one TCR beta chain sequence. V was pared by 5 bases and J by 4 bases, with 14 bases between. There are 14 residues in the CDR3. The germline gives CDR1 SGHAT, CDR2 FQDESV (reference sequence). These data originate in a study of cytomegalovirus exposure and HLA in healthy donors. PCR involved 60 Vbeta and 13 Jbeta primers. Clones were sequenced by immunoSEQ multiplex PCR, and TCRdb holds only the in-frame ones, with some missing. This sample has 85,000 to 90,000 clones, with 70% to 85% found just once. Material for sequencing was PBMCs. The receptor was isolated from a man under 40 in good health and CMV-seronegative. The chain couples TRBV11-1 to TRBJ2-5, with D uncertain. The CDR3 nucleotides are TGTGCCAGCAGCATTCTAGTGGAAGGAGAGACCCAGTACTTC. It specifies CASSILVEGETQYF.